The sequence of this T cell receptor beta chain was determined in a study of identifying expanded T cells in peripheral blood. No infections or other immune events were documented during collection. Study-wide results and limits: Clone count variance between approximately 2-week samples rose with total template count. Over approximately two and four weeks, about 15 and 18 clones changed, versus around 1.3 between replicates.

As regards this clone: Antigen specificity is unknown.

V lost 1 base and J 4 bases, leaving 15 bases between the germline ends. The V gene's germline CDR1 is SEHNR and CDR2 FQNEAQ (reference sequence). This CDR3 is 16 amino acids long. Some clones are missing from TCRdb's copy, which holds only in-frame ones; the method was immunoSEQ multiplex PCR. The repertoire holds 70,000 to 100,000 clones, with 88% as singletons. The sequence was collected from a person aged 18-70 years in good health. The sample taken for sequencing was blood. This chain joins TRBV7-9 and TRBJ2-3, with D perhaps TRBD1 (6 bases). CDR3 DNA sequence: TGTGCCAGCAGCTTAGGCGGGTCAGGGGTCGCAGATACGCAGTATTTT. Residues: CASSLGGSGVADTQYF.